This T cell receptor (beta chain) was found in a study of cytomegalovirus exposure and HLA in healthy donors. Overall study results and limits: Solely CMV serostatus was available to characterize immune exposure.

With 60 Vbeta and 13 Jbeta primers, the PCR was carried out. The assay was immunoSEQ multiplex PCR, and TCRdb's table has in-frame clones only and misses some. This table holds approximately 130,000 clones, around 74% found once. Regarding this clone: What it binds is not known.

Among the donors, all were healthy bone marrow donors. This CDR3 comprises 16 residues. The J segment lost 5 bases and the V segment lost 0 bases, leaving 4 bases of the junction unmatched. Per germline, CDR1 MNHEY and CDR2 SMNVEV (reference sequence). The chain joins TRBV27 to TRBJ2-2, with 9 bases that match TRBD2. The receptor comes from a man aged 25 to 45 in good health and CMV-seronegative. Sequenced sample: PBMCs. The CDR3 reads CASSLSSGSKTGELFF. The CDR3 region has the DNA TGTGCCAGCAGTTTATCTAGCGGGAGTAAAACCGGGGAGCTGTTTTTT.